This TCR beta chain was captured by sequencing in a study of beta chain features in type 1 diabetes. Using CD45RO/CCR7/CD25/CD127/CD95/CD27, CD4+ naive, central memory, regulatory and stem cell-like memory cells were sorted. Findings and caveats of the study: Among all four CD4+ subsets, Type 1 diabetes patients had TCRB CDR3s that were moderately but significantly shorter.

Since all of the isolated RNA was reverse transcribed, expressed TCRB transcripts were what got sequenced. Profiled with immunoSEQ multiplex PCR; TCRdb holds only in-frame clones, not every one. Of 250,000 to 300,000 clones in the sample, roughly an eighth were seen once. The germline V gene has CDR1 SGHRS and CDR2 YFSETQ. V dropped 0 bases and J dropped 10 bases, with 13 bases sitting between them. The CDR3 extends over 13 amino acids. As regards this clone: The antigen remains unidentified.

The chain is built from TRBV5-1 and TRBJ1-1; D remains unclear. Source material: naive CD4+ T cells from blood. The clonotype comes from a young man with type 1 diabetes. The CDR3 is CASSLEAPTRAFF. The DNA for the CDR3 is TGCGCCAGCAGCTTGGAAGCCCCAACTCGAGCTTTCTTT. Variable domain in full (rest from reference TRBV5-1 and TRBJ1-1): KAGVTQTPRYLIKTRGQQVTLSCSPISGHRSVSWYQQTPGQGLQFLFEYFSETQRNKGNFPGRFSGRQFSNSRSEMNVSTLELGDSALYLCASSLEAPTRAFFGQGTRLTVV.